The 6 T cell receptor beta chains below all came from one sample that was sequenced in a study of blood T cell repertoires in COVID-19. Libraries were prepared by immunoSEQ multiplex PCR; TCRdb keeps only in-frame clonotypes and omits some of them. This sample has about 120,000 clones, with more than 80% found just once. What was sequenced was peripheral blood. The origin of the receptors is a man aged 35-49 years with acute or convalescent COVID-19.

The genes are TRBV7-9 and TRBJ2-7; D may be TRBD2 (6 bases). Germline V gene lookup returns CDR1 SEHNR and CDR2 FQNEAQ (reference sequence). CDR3 length: 19 amino acids. Deletions cut 1 base from V and 0 bases from J, with 22 bases between. This CDR3 reads CASSLVAGLGTNSSYEQYF. CDR3 nucleotides: TGTGCCAGCAGCTTAGTCGCGGGGTTGGGGACGAACAGCTCCTACGAGCAGTACTTC.

The table lists this clone with a count of one. V and J are TRBV28 and TRBJ2-7; D possibly corresponds to TRBD1 (6 bases). The CDR3 is made up of 14 amino acids. Germline V CDR1 and CDR2: MDHEN, SYDVKM. Trimming took 8 bases from V and 1 from J, leaving 15 bases between them. CDR3 region: CASSETGNSYEQYF. CDR3 coding DNA: TGTGCCAGCTCGGAGACAGGCAATTCCTACGAGCAGTACTTC.

J is TRBJ1-2 and V is TRBV29-1, with 7 bases that match TRBD1. V was clipped by 7 bases and J by 4 bases; unmatched bases: 9. Germline values: CDR1 SQVTM, CDR2 ANQGSEA. This CDR3 region has 13 residues. This chain's CDR3 is CSATVRDSYGYTF. CDR3 in DNA: TGCAGCGCAACAGTCCGGGACAGCTATGGCTACACCTTC.

V and J are TRBV5-5 and TRBJ1-4; 10 bases align to TRBD1. V shed 5 bases and J 6 bases; nucleotides not matched to a gene: 7. This CDR3 has 15 amino acids. Germline V lookup: CDR1 SGHKS, CDR2 YYEKEE (reference sequence). CDR3 DNA: TGTGCCAGCAGGGGGGACAGGGGTGGACATGAAAAACTGTTTTTT. Translating gives CASRGDRGGHEKLFF.

The rearrangement uses TRBV6-1 and TRBJ2-1; D possibly corresponds to TRBD1 (6 bases). Germline assignment: CDR1 MNHNS and CDR2 SASEGT. The V end was cut by 0 bases, the J end by 8 bases, with 20 bases between. This CDR3 comprises 17 residues. The CDR3 spells CASSEALNPDRSDEQFF. The CDR3 DNA follows: TGTGCCAGCAGTGAAGCGCTTAACCCTGACAGGTCGGATGAGCAGTTCTTC.

The J gene is TRBJ1-1, the V gene TRBV6-6; D unclear. The CDR3 contains 14 residues. Germline loops: CDR1 MNHNY, CDR2 SVGAGI (reference sequence). V dropped 5 bases and J dropped 1 base, with 11 bases sitting between them. CDR3 amino acids: CASSPSAQNTEAFF. The CDR3 nucleotides read TGTGCCAGCAGTCCGTCCGCGCAGAACACTGAAGCTTTCTTT.